The rows below give T cell receptor beta chains drawn from one sample of a study of cytomegalovirus exposure and HLA in healthy donors. The assay was immunoSEQ multiplex PCR, and TCRdb's table has in-frame clones only and misses some. The data show around 200,000 clones, approximately 67% seen once. Sample: PBMCs. These receptors came from a man aged 35-49 years in good health and CMV-seronegative. Both conserved end residues are part of each CDR3. Fields, in order: clone size, V gene, D gene, J gene, CDR3 protein, CDR3 DNA. D genes are given only for firm matches. Clone size is given for some rows only: seen once, a few or many times, or a class if the clone is expanded.

few,TRBV29-1,-,TRBJ2-3,CSVTGSGTDTQYF,TGCAGCGTTACCGGGAGCGGCACAGATACGCAGTATTTT
-,TRBV10-3,TRBD2,TRBJ2-1,CAISGYAGVGHNEQFF,TGTGCCATCAGTGGTTATGCGGGAGTGGGCCACAATGAGCAGTTCTTC
-,TRBV5-1,TRBD1,TRBJ2-7,CASSLDRGWYEQYF,TGCGCCAGCAGCTTGGACAGGGGGTGGTACGAGCAGTACTTC
-,TRBV7-9,-,TRBJ2-7,CASSPLVSYEQYF,TGTGCCAGCAGCCCCCTTGTCTCCTACGAGCAGTACTTC
few,TRBV19,TRBD1,TRBJ2-7,CASSIAPDRGPEQYF,TGTGCCAGTAGTATAGCCCCCGACAGGGGGCCCGAGCAGTACTTC
-,TRBV5-4,-,TRBJ2-2,CASRLGRENTGELFF,TGTGCCAGCAGGTTGGGACGGGAGAACACCGGGGAGCTGTTTTTT
few,TRBV30,TRBD2,TRBJ2-7,CAWSLGGTSGRRASYEQYF,TGTGCCTGGAGTCTCGGAGGGACTAGCGGGAGGAGGGCTTCGTACGAGCAGTACTTC
-,TRBV6-6,-,TRBJ2-3,CASTPSGVRGDTQYF,TGTGCCAGCACTCCCTCAGGCGTCCGCGGGGATACGCAGTATTTT
-,TRBV5-1,TRBD1,TRBJ1-1,CASSRGYRGTEAFF,TGCGCCAGCAGCCGTGGGTACAGGGGCACTGAAGCTTTCTTT
few,TRBV27,-,TRBJ2-5,CASSLAPGETQYF,TGTGCCAGCAGTTTAGCCCCTGGCGAGACCCAGTACTTC
-,TRBV6-5,TRBD1,TRBJ2-7,CASRVRGQGPYEQYF,TGTGCCAGCAGGGTAAGGGGACAGGGTCCCTACGAGCAGTACTTC
-,TRBV5-4,-,TRBJ1-6,CASSLQQGNNSPLHF,TGTGCCAGCAGCTTGCAGCAGGGGAATAATTCACCCCTCCACTTT
-,TRBV7-2,TRBD1,TRBJ1-1,CASSSQGADTEAFF,TGTGCCAGCAGCTCACAGGGGGCGGACACTGAAGCTTTCTTT
once,TRBV5-1,-,TRBJ1-5,CASSLEPGRNQPQHF,TGCGCCAGCAGCTTGGAGCCAGGCCGCAATCAGCCCCAGCATTTT
-,TRBV13,TRBD2,TRBJ2-3,CASSLGPAGGPDTQYF,TGTGCCAGCAGCTTAGGGCCAGCGGGGGGCCCAGATACGCAGTATTTT
-,TRBV5-1,TRBD2,TRBJ2-3,CASHRGGPGDTQYF,TGCGCCAGCCATCGGGGGGGGCCGGGAGATACGCAGTATTTT
-,TRBV6-4,TRBD1,TRBJ2-3,CASSPGQGASDTQYF,TGTGCCAGCAGCCCGGGACAGGGGGCGTCAGATACGCAGTATTTT
few,TRBV6-1,TRBD1,TRBJ2-5,CASRLQGSGETQYF,TGTGCCAGCAGATTACAGGGGTCTGGAGAGACCCAGTACTTC
few,TRBV6-5,-,TRBJ2-7,CASSYSSTYEQYF,TGTGCCAGCAGTTACTCGAGTACCTACGAGCAGTACTTC
-,TRBV11-1,-,TRBJ2-3,CASSLDRPDDYSTDTQYF,TGTGCCAGCAGCTTGGATCGCCCCGACGACTATAGCACAGATACGCAGTATTTT
few,TRBV11-2,-,TRBJ1-4,CASSLGQATNEKLFF,TGTGCCAGCAGCTTAGGACAGGCAACTAATGAAAAACTGTTTTTT
-,TRBV29-1,-,TRBJ1-5,CSAQVGIGQPQHF,TGCAGCGCTCAGGTCGGGATCGGGCAGCCCCAGCATTTT
-,TRBV15,-,TRBJ1-2,CATSPQGYYGYTF,TGTGCCACCTCACCACAGGGTTACTATGGCTACACCTTC
-,TRBV7-2,TRBD1,TRBJ2-5,CASSLQGATPQETQYF,TGTGCCAGCAGCTTACAGGGGGCGACACCCCAAGAGACCCAGTACTTC
-,TRBV19,-,TRBJ2-7,CASSGQGGSYEQYF,TGTGCCAGTAGTGGGCAGGGAGGATCCTACGAGCAGTACTTC
-,TRBV10-1,TRBD1,TRBJ2-7,CASSDWRQGGLSSYEQYF,TGCGCCAGCAGTGATTGGCGACAGGGGGGTTTAAGCTCCTACGAGCAGTACTTC
-,TRBV6-1,TRBD2,TRBJ2-1,CASRTSGSGYEQFF,TGTGCCAGCAGGACTAGCGGGAGTGGCTATGAGCAGTTCTTC
once,TRBV29-1,-,TRBJ1-6,CSVVGSPLHF,TGCAGCGTTGTCGGTTCACCCCTCCACTTT